These 14 T cell receptor beta chains share one sample of origin, sequenced in a study of shared clonotypes between healthy human individuals. Sequencing was performed with immunoSEQ multiplex PCR; in TCRdb, only in-frame clones are kept and a portion is missing. The data show about 2 million clones, with 85% to 95% seen just once and 1% to 1.5% held by the top ten. Cells designated naive CD8 were CD45RO-negative and were positively selected for CCR7, with terminally differentiated effector memory CD45RA+ cells excluded. The sequenced material came from naive CD8+ T cells sorted from blood. The source is a man aged 18-30 years in good health.

V and J are TRBV13 and TRBJ1-6, with D maybe TRBD1 (5 bases). The CDR3 is 15 residues long. V was clipped by 4 bases and J by 7 bases, with 14 bases between them. The germline V gene encodes CDR1 PRHDT and CDR2 FYEKMQ (reference sequence). As DNA, the CDR3 is TGTGCCAGCAGCTCGGATCCCTGGGGCAATTCACCCCTCCACTTT. Protein sequence: CASSSDPWGNSPLHF.

V is TRBV28 and J is TRBJ1-6, with D unresolved. The germline gives CDR1 MDHEN, CDR2 SYDVKM. This CDR3 has 14 amino acids. V gave up 7 bases and J gave up 4 bases, with 11 bases separating them. The CDR3 region is CASTGSGYNSPLHF. In DNA, the CDR3 is TGTGCCAGCACCGGGTCTGGTTATAATTCACCCCTCCACTTT.

This chain links TRBV9 with TRBJ2-7; D unclear. V lost 0 bases to trimming and J lost 2 bases, with 9 bases between them. The CDR3 has 14 amino acids. The germline CDR1 and CDR2 sequences are SGDLS and YYNGEE. Here the CDR3 DNA reads TGTGCCAGCAGCGTAGAACACCTTCCCTACGAGCAGTACTTC. Translation: CASSVEHLPYEQYF.

This clone was recorded once. The gene calls are TRBV4-1 and TRBJ1-2; TRBD1 aligns across 9 bases. This CDR3 is 16 amino acids long. Germline V gene sequence: CDR1 MGHRA, CDR2 YSYEKL. V lost 4 bases to trimming and J lost 4 bases; unmatched junction nucleotides: 10. The DNA of the CDR3 is TGCGCCAGCAGCCCCAATTCTGGACAGGGGATCTATGGCTACACCTTC. The encoded protein is CASSPNSGQGIYGYTF.

In its sample, this clone was seen once. The CDR3: CASSLQGLAVTGELFF. In DNA form, the CDR3 reads TGTGCCAGCAGCTTACAAGGCCTAGCGGTCACCGGGGAGCTGTTTTTT. J is TRBJ2-2 and V is TRBV7-2; 7 bases align to TRBD2. CDR3 length: 16 amino acids. Germline V CDR1 and CDR2: SGHTA, FQGNSA. V trimming: 2 bases; J trimming: 4 bases; junction bases outside the gene matches: 7.

The V and J genes are TRBV27 and TRBJ2-7; D gene uncertain. The V gene's germline CDR1 is MNHEY and CDR2 SMNVEV (reference sequence). The CDR3 has 14 amino acids. V lost 8 bases, J lost 2 bases, and 16 bases lay in between. The CDR3 spells CASSLTYRAYEQYF. CDR3 DNA: TGTGCCAGCTCATTAACGTACCGTGCCTACGAGCAGTACTTC.

The chain employs TRBV18 and TRBJ2-7, with D possibly being TRBD1 (6 bases). Per the germline V gene, CDR1 is KGHSH and CDR2 is LQKENI. The CDR3 is made up of 16 amino acids. Trimming took off 3 bases at V and 2 bases at J, with 17 bases between the two ends. CDR3 sequence: CASSPRQAVRPYEQYF. The CDR3 nucleotides read TGTGCCAGCTCACCTAGACAGGCAGTGCGGCCCTACGAGCAGTACTTC.

V usage is TRBV4-3 and J usage is TRBJ2-5; 7 bases match TRBD1. With V trimmed by 0 bases and J by 4 bases, 5 bases remained unmatched. The V gene's germline CDR1 is LGHNA and CDR2 YSLEER. There are 15 residues in the CDR3. In nucleotides, the CDR3 is TGCGCCAGCAGCCAAGATGGCACAGGGGTAGAGACCCAGTACTTC. This encodes CASSQDGTGVETQYF.

This rearrangement joins TRBV27 to TRBJ2-7; D could derive from TRBD1 or TRBD2 (5 bases each). The V end lost 3 bases, the J end lost 4 bases, and 10 bases lay between the germline ends. CDR3 length: 13 residues. Germline V gene lookup returns CDR1 MNHEY and CDR2 SMNVEV (reference sequence). This CDR3 reads CASSFNEGYEQYF. Written as DNA, the CDR3 is TGTGCCAGCAGTTTCAACGAGGGGTACGAGCAGTACTTC.

A note on this clone: The same CDR3 can be traced to other DNA sequences in this sample. The J gene is TRBJ2-7, the V gene TRBV19, with 7 bases aligning to TRBD1. The junction had 0 bases not matched to a gene; V was cut back by 1 base and J by 0 bases. Germline V gene data show CDR1 as LNHDA and CDR2 as SQIVND (reference sequence). The length of the CDR3 is 14 residues. CDR3 nucleotides: TGTGCCAGTAGTATAGGGACAGGCTCCTACGAGCAGTACTTC. It yields the protein CASSIGTGSYEQYF.

The chain has TRBV7-9 and TRBJ2-1; D may be TRBD1 (6 bases). V lost 0 bases to trimming and J lost 8 bases, with 11 bases between them. The CDR3 contains 14 residues. Looked up from germline, CDR1 is SEHNR and CDR2 is FQNEAQ (reference sequence). The CDR3 loop is CASSLAAGADEQFF. The CDR3 DNA follows: TGTGCCAGCAGCTTAGCGGCAGGGGCCGATGAGCAGTTCTTC.

The V call is TRBV4-1, the J call TRBJ1-1; D is ambiguous. There are 17 residues in the CDR3. Per germline, CDR1 MGHRA and CDR2 YSYEKL. V gave up 0 bases and J gave up 10 bases, with 24 bases separating them. The chain's CDR3 is CASSQDPLTDSFMGAFF. The CDR3 coding sequence is TGCGCCAGCAGCCAAGATCCTCTGACCGACTCTTTTATGGGAGCTTTCTTT.

This chain connects TRBV6-6 to TRBJ1-1, with D possibly being TRBD1 (5 bases). Trimming left V 2 bases short and J 6 bases short, with 13 bases between. Looked up from germline, CDR1 is MNHNY and CDR2 is SVGAGI (reference sequence). The CDR3 is 14 amino acids. CDR3 in DNA: TGTGCCAGCAGTTACGAGTTGGGGGAGGCTGAAGCTTTCTTT. Protein product: CASSYELGEAEAFF.

This chain joins TRBV7-9 and TRBJ2-7; D might be TRBD1 or TRBD2, each matching 5 bases. Per the germline V gene, CDR1 is SEHNR and CDR2 is FQNEAQ (reference sequence). The CDR3 contains 16 residues. The V gene lost 1 base and the J gene lost 4 bases, with 17 bases spanning the gap. CDR3 loop: CASSLDRGVTGYEQYF. The CDR3 bases are TGTGCCAGCAGCTTAGATCGAGGGGTTACGGGGTACGAGCAGTACTTC.